This T cell receptor (beta chain) was sequenced in a study of shared clonotypes between healthy human individuals. The CDR3 extends over 20 amino acids. Germline lookup yields CDR1 MGHRA and CDR2 YSYEKL. V was clipped by 2 bases and J by 4 bases; unmatched bases: 19. The authors' processing: ImmunoSEQ output held junction-only sequences without quality scores, so filtering differed. Assay used: immunoSEQ multiplex PCR; TCRdb lists only in-frame clones, some missing. V and J calls plus clone size are reproduced from that table; the DNA served to infer D and trimming. The sample comprises roughly 680,000 clones, 55% to 75% of which are singletons, and less than 2% rests with the top ten.

The specimen sequenced was memory CD4+ T cells sorted from blood. Subset given: CD45RA-negative fraction. The sequence derives from a woman under 40 in good health. The genes are TRBV4-1 and TRBJ1-1, with 10 nucleotides matching TRBD1. The CDR3 protein is CASSQYGRGQGLDRSTEAFF. DNA of the CDR3: TGCGCCAGCAGCCAATACGGACGGGGACAGGGGCTAGATCGGTCCACTGAAGCTTTCTTT.